The clone carrying this T cell receptor (beta chain) has a handful of counts. The CDR3 runs to 15 residues. The data stem from a study of blood T cells in healthy people across ages. Sample-barcoded 5' priming and a J-beta primer mix drove a second PCR of about 6 to 12 cycles. One entry per CDR3 protein results from TCRdb running MiXCR on the 5' RACE reads. Among roughly 550,000 distinct CDR3 sequences, 24% were seen once, and the ten largest hold 7.5% to 9%. This same sample was also taken into another study, of T cells of mothers and their children.

The clonotype originates from a boy younger than 18 in good health. V usage is TRBV21-1 and J usage is TRBJ2-2; the table's D call TRBD1 went unverified against the DNA. TRBV21-1 is shown as a pseudogene. The sample consisted of blood. CDR3 protein: CASSRGRTNTGELFF. The CDR3 DNA follows: TGTGCCAGCAGCCGGGGACGCACGAACACCGGGGAGCTGTTTTTT.